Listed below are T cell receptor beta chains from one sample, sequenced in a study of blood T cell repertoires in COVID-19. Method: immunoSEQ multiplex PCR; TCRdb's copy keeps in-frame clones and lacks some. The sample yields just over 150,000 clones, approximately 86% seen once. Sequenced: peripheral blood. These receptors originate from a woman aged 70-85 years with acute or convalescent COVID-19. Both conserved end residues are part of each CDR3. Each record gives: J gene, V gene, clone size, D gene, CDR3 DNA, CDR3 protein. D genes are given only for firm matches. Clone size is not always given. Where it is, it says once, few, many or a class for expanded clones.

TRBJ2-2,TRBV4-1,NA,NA,TGCGCCAGCAGCCTTGATCCCCGGGGGAACACCGGGGAGCTGTTTTTT,CASSLDPRGNTGELFF
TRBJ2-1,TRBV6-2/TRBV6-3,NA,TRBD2,TGTGCCAGCAGTAAATTAGCGGGGGGCCCTTACAATGAGCAGTTCTTC,CASSKLAGGPYNEQFF
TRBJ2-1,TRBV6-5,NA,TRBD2,TGTGCCAGCAGTTACACCGTCCTAGCGGGGTATGAGCAGTTCTTC,CASSYTVLAGYEQFF
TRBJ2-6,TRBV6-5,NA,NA,TGTGCTACTAGAAACTCTGGGGCCAACGTCCTGACTTTC,CATRNSGANVLTF
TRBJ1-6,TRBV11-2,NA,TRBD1,TGTGCCAGCAGTTGGACAGGGGTAATTGTCTCACCCCTCCACTTT,CASSWTGVIVSPLHF
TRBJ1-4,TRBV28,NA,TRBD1,TGTGCCAGCAGGGGGCCCGGGACAGGGTGGGAAAAACTGTTTTTT,CASRGPGTGWEKLFF
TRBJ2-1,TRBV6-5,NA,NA,TGTGCCAGCAGTTTTGGGCAGGGGGGCTACAATGAGCAGTTCTTC,CASSFGQGGYNEQFF
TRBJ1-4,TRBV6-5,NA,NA,TGTGCCAGCAGTTACGTGACAGGAGTTAATGAAAAACTGTTTTTT,CASSYVTGVNEKLFF
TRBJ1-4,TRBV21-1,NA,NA,TGTGCCAGCAGCAAAGTCCCCCAGGGTGGGACTAATGAAAAACTGTTTTTT,CASSKVPQGGTNEKLFF
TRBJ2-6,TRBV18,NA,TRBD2,TGTGCCAGCTCATCCAAAAAACTAGCGGGGGGATCCTCTGGGGCCAACGTCCTGACTTTC,CASSSKKLAGGSSGANVLTF
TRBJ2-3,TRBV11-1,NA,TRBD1,TGTGCCAGCAGCTTAGGAGGACAGGGGGGCCCAGATACGCAGTATTTT,CASSLGGQGGPDTQYF
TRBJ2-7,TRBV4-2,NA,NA,TGTGCCAGCAGCCAAGCGGAGTCGCCGCGCTACGAGCAGTACTTC,CASSQAESPRYEQYF
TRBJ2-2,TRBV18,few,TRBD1,TGTGCCAGCTCACCCAGGACAGGGAGTTCCGGGGAGCTGTTTTTT,CASSPRTGSSGELFF
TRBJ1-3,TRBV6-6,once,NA,TGTGCCAGCAGTTACGGGCAGGGGTACGGAAACACCATATATTTT,CASSYGQGYGNTIYF
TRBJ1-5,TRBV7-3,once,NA,TGTGCCAGCAGCCCCAAGCCGCTAGGTCAGCATTTT,CASSPKPLGQHF
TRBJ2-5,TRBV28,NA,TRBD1,TGTGCCAGCAGTCTCGAGGACCTCGGACAGGGGGCCCTGACCCAGTACTTC,CASSLEDLGQGALTQYF
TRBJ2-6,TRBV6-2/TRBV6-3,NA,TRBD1,TGTGCCAGCAGTTACGACAGGGCCCCCTCTGGGGCCAACGTCCTGACTTTC,CASSYDRAPSGANVLTF
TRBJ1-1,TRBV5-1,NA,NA,TGCGCCAGCAGCCAAAACTCAGGGACTTACAACACTGAAGCTTTCTTT,CASSQNSGTYNTEAFF